Here is one T cell receptor (beta chain) with its context. What it binds is unknown. PCR primers comprised 60 Vbeta and 13 Jbeta primers. Sequencing was performed with immunoSEQ multiplex PCR; in TCRdb, only in-frame clones are kept and a portion is missing. The sample yields some 98,000 clones, around 83% seen once. This entry comes from a study of cytomegalovirus exposure and HLA in healthy donors. Study-wide results and limits: The number of N-insertions in an Asian-associated ancestry cluster was reportedly below the 666-donor mean in a later analysis. An analysis done earlier found most TCR beta V segments productive about 87% or about 30% of the time.

Germline V gives CDR1 SGDLS, CDR2 YYNGEE. The length of the CDR3 is 15 residues. V shed 3 bases, J shed 5 bases, and the junction held 6 bases outside the gene matches. Sequenced material: PBMCs. The chain combines TRBV9 with TRBJ2-5; 11 nucleotides align to TRBD2. The sequence derives from a female donor in good health and CMV-seropositive. CDR3 residues: CASSGGLAGVETQYF. The CDR3 DNA reads as TGTGCCAGCAGCGGAGGACTAGCGGGCGTCGAGACCCAGTACTTC.